The clone carrying this T cell receptor (beta chain) was recorded many times. The source of the sample is a study of Graves' ophthalmopathy and Graves' hyperthyroidism. About the study: Untreated patients at initial diagnosis provided peripheral blood.

Clinical symptoms, serum thyroxine, TRAb, thyroid ultrasound and orbital computed tomography were relied on for diagnosis. PBMCs were obtained from about 9.4 ml of fresh peripheral blood. Germline V lookup: CDR1 SNHLY, CDR2 FYNNEI. The V gene lost 2 bases and the J gene lost 8 bases, with 15 bases spanning the gap. This CDR3 has 14 amino acids. As the template, RNA transcripts were used to amplify TCR beta CDR3 regions. Second-round multiplex PCR came after a first-round RT-PCR that employed HTBI primers. TCRdb reprocessed the multiplex PCR reads via MiXCR and lists one record per CDR3 protein. The sample has about 700,000 distinct CDR3 sequences, 40% seen once.

Sequenced material: peripheral blood. This clonotype was obtained from an adult man with Graves' ophthalmopathy. The chain couples TRBV2 to TRBJ1-1, with D possibly being TRBD1 (6 bases). CDR3 residues: CASSEIGPGTEAFF. In nucleotides, the CDR3 is TGTGCCAGCAGTGAAATTGGCCCCGGGACAGAAGCTTTCTTT. Complete variable domain (other parts from reference TRBV2 and TRBJ1-1): EPEVTQTPSHQVTQMGQEVILRCVPISNHLYFYWYRQILGQKVEFLVSFYNNEISEKSEIFDDQFSVERPDGSNFTLKIRSTKLEDSAMYFCASSEIGPGTEAFFGQGTRLTVV.